This TCR beta chain was sequenced for a study of blood T cell repertoires in COVID-19. Background on the study: Sources were T cells, B-cell-depleted T cells, or PBMCs; the material itself was cDNA or gDNA.

Germline V gives CDR1 LGHNA, CDR2 YNFKEQ. The CDR3 spans 15 residues. V gave up 1 base and J gave up 2 bases; unmatched junction bases: 2. This clone was detected only a few times. Under the authors' procedure: For nucleated cells, counts were estimated from reference gene primer amplification. Produced via immunoSEQ multiplex PCR; TCRdb's table is partial and in-frame only. The DNA was the basis for D and trimming; V, J and clone size are from that table. The table lists about 280,000 clones, roughly 86% of them singletons. V is TRBV4-2 and J is TRBJ2-7; 10 nucleotides line up with TRBD2. Sequencing was done on a sample of peripheral blood. The TCR was taken from a man aged 18 to 29 with active or convalescent COVID-19. The chain's CDR3 is CASSQALAGPYEQYF. The CDR3, as DNA: TGTGCCAGCAGCCAAGCACTAGCGGGGCCCTACGAGCAGTACTTC.